Described below is a single T cell receptor beta chain sequence and its context. The entry originates in a study of blood T cell repertoires in COVID-19. Whole-study context: Sample material is recorded as cDNA or gDNA derived from T cells, B-cell-depleted T cells, or PBMCs.

Under the authors' procedure: It was from reference gene primer amplification that nucleated cell counts were estimated. Sequencing used immunoSEQ multiplex PCR; TCRdb keeps in-frame clones, though not all of them. Clone size and the V and J calls come from that table; the DNA yielded D and trimming. The data contain about 260,000 clones, about 87% of them singletons. Germline V gene sequence: CDR1 MDHEN, CDR2 SYDVKM. The V end was cut by 7 bases, the J end by 3 bases, with 12 bases between. This CDR3 is built from 13 residues. Self-reported history from a screening survey and questionnaire set each donor's cohort.

The receptor's source is a woman in her 30s with acute COVID-19. Input material: PBMCs or T cells enriched from blood (not recorded which). This chain uses TRBV28 with TRBJ1-2; D unresolved. The chain's CDR3 is CASTPGVDYGYTF. CDR3 bases: TGTGCCAGCACCCCGGGTGTGGACTATGGCTACACCTTC.